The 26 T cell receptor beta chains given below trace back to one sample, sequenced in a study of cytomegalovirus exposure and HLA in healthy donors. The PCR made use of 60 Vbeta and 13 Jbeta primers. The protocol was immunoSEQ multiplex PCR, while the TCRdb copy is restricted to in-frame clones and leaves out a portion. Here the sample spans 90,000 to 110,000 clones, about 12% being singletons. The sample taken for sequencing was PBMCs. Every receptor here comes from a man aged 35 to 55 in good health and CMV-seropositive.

The DNA of the CDR3 is TGCGCCAGCAGCTTGGGAGCAAGCACAGATACGCAGTATTTT. Translating it yields CASSLGASTDTQYF. The rearrangement joins TRBV5-1 to TRBJ2-3; no firm D call. CDR3 size: 14 residues. Germline CDR1 SGHRS, CDR2 YFSETQ. The V end lost 0 bases, the J end lost 0 bases, and 5 bases lay between the germline ends.

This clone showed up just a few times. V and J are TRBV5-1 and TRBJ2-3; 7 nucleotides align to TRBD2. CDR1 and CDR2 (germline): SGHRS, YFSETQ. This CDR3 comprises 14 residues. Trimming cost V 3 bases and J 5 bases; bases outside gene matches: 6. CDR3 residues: CASSSQRDKDTQYF. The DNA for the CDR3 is TGCGCCAGCAGCTCCCAGCGGGATAAAGATACGCAGTATTTT.

The CDR3 DNA is TGCGCCAGCAGCTTGGGGACAAGGGAAAACACCATATATTTT. This encodes CASSLGTRENTIYF. The rearrangement uses TRBV5-1 and TRBJ1-3; D is perhaps TRBD1 (5 bases). CDR3 length equals 14 residues. The ends were cut back, 0 bases at V and 6 bases at J, with 10 bases in the middle. In germline, CDR1 is SGHRS, CDR2 YFSETQ. Supplemented by reference TRBV5-1 and TRBJ1-3, the full variable domain reads KAGVTQTPRYLIKTRGQQVTLSCSPISGHRSVSWYQQTPGQGLQFLFEYFSETQRNKGNFPGRFSGRQFSNSRSEMNVSTLELGDSALYLCASSLGTRENTIYFGEGSWLTVV.

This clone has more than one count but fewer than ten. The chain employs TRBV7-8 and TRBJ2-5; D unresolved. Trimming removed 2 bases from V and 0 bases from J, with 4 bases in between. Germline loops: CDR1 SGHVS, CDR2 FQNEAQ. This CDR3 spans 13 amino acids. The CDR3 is CASSLSDQETQYF. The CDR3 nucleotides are TGTGCCAGCAGCTTAAGCGACCAAGAGACCCAGTACTTC. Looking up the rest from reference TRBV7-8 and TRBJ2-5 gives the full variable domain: GAGVSQSPRYKVAKRGQDVALRCDPISGHVSLFWYQQALGQGPEFLTYFQNEAQLDKSGLPSDRFFAERPEGSVSTLKIQRTQQEDSAVYLCASSLSDQETQYFGPGTRLLVL.

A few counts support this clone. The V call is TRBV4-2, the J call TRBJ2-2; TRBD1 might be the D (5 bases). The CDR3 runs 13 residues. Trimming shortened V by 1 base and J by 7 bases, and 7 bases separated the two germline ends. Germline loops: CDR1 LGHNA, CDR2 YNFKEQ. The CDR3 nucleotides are TGTGCCAGCAGCCAAGGAGACAGCGGGGAGCTGTTTTTT. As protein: CASSQGDSGELFF.

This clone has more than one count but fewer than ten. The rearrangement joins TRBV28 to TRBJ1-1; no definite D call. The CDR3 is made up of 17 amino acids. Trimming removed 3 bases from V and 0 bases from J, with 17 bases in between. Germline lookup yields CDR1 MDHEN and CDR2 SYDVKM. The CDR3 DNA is TGTGCCAGCAGTTTCGTCTCACCGGGTAGCATGAACACTGAAGCTTTCTTT. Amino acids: CASSFVSPGSMNTEAFF.

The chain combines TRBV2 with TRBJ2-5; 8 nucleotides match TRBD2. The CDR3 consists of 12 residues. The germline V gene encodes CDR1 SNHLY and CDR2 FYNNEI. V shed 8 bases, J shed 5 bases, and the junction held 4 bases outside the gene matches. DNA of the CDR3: TGTGCCAGCCGGGAGGGGCGGGAGACCCAGTACTTC. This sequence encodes CASREGRETQYF. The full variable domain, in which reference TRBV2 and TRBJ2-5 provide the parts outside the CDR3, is EPEVTQTPSHQVTQMGQEVILRCVPISNHLYFYWYRQILGQKVEFLVSFYNNEISEKSEIFDDQFSVERPDGSNFTLKIRSTKLEDSAMYFCASREGRETQYFGPGTRLLVL.

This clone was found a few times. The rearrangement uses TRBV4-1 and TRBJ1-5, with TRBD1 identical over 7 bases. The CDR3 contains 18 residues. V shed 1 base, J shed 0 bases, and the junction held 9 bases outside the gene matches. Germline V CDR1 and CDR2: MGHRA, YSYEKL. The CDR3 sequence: CASSQAIDRALSNQPQHF. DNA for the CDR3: TGCGCCAGCAGCCAAGCGATCGACAGGGCCCTTAGCAATCAGCCCCAGCATTTT.

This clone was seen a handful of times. CDR3 residues: CASSEGTSGLYEQYF. CDR3 bases: TGTGCCAGCAGTGAGGGAACTAGCGGACTCTACGAGCAGTACTTC. V gene TRBV6-1 combines with J gene TRBJ2-7; 8 bases match TRBD2. The CDR3 extends over 15 amino acids. Germline V gene data show CDR1 as MNHNS and CDR2 as SASEGT. V shed 3 bases, J shed 3 bases, and the junction held 7 bases outside the gene matches.

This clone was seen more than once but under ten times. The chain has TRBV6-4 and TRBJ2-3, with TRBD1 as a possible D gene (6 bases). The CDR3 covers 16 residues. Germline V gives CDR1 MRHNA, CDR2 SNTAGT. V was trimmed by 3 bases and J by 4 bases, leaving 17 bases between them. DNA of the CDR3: TGTGCCAGCAGTGAAGTGGGACAAGCGGCCGCAGATACGCAGTATTTT. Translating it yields CASSEVGQAAADTQYF.

This chain's CDR3 is CASSVQGSGNTIYF. Written as DNA, the CDR3 is TGTGCCAGCAGCGTACAGGGGTCTGGAAACACCATATATTTT. This sequence joins TRBV9 and TRBJ1-3; D is possibly TRBD1 (6 bases). Per germline, CDR1 SGDLS and CDR2 YYNGEE. Trimming took 1 base from V and 1 from J, leaving 6 bases between them. This CDR3 spans 14 amino acids.

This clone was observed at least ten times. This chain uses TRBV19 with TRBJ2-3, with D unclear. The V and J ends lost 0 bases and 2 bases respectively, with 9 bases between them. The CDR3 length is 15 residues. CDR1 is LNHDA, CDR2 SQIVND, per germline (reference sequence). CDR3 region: CASSIDGSATDTQYF. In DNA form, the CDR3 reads TGTGCCAGTAGTATAGACGGGTCCGCCACAGATACGCAGTATTTT.

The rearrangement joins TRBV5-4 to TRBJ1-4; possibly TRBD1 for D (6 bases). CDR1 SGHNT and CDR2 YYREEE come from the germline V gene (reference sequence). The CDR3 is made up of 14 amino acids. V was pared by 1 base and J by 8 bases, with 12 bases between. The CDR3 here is CASSLSGEGEKLFF. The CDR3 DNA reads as TGTGCCAGCAGCTTGTCAGGGGAGGGCGAAAAACTGTTTTTT.

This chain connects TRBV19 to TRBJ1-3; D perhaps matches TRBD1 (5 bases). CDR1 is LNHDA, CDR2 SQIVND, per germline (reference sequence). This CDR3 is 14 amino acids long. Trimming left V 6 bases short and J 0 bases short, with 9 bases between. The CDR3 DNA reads TGTGCCAGTAGCGATGGGGCCTCTGGAAACACCATATATTTT. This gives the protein CASSDGASGNTIYF.

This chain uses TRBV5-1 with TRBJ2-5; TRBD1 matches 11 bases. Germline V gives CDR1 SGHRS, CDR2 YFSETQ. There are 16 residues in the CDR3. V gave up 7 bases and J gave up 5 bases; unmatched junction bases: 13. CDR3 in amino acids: CASRPWDRGFVETQYF. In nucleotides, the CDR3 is TGCGCCAGCCGACCATGGGACAGGGGGTTTGTGGAGACCCAGTACTTC.

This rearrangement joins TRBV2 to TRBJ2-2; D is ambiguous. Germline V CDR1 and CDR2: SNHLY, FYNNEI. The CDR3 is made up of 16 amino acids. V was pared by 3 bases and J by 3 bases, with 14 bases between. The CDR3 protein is CASSEMVQPDTGELFF. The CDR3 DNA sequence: TGTGCCAGCAGTGAGATGGTACAGCCGGACACCGGGGAGCTGTTTTTT. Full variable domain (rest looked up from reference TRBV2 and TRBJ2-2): EPEVTQTPSHQVTQMGQEVILRCVPISNHLYFYWYRQILGQKVEFLVSFYNNEISEKSEIFDDQFSVERPDGSNFTLKIRSTKLEDSAMYFCASSEMVQPDTGELFFGEGSRLTVL.

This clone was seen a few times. The chain's CDR3 is CASSEPLSGSNNEQFF. The CDR3 DNA reads as TGTGCCAGCAGTGAGCCCCTTAGCGGGAGTAACAATGAGCAGTTCTTC. J is TRBJ2-1 and V is TRBV6-1; 9 bases agree with TRBD2. The V gene end was trimmed by 3 bases and the J gene end by 5 bases; junction bases not matched to a gene: 8. CDR1 MNHNS and CDR2 SASEGT come from the germline V gene. The length of the CDR3 is 16 residues.

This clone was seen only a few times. The CDR3 reads CASSPSTVNTEAFF. In DNA, the CDR3 is TGTGCCAGCAGCCCCTCGACAGTTAACACTGAAGCTTTCTTT. The genes are TRBV28 and TRBJ1-1, with TRBD1 as a possible D gene (5 bases). V was pared by 6 bases and J by 2 bases, with 13 bases between. Germline values: CDR1 MDHEN, CDR2 SYDVKM. This CDR3 is 14 amino acids long.

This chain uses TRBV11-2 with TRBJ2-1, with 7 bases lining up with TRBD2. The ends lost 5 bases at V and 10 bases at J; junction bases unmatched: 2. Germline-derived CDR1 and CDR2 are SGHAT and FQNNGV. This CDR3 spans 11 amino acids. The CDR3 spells CASSHGREQFF. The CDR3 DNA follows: TGTGCCAGCAGCCACGGGAGGGAGCAGTTCTTC.

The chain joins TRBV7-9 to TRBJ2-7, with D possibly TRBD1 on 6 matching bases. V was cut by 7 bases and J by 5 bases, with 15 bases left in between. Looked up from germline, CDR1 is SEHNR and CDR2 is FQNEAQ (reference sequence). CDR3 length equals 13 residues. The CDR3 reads CASTMTGGNEQYF. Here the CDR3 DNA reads TGTGCCAGCACGATGACAGGCGGCAACGAGCAGTACTTC.

CDR3 protein: CASSPGTSGHYEQYF. CDR3 nucleotide sequence: TGTGCCAGCAGCCCTGGGACTAGCGGGCACTACGAGCAGTACTTC. The V and J genes are TRBV5-4 and TRBJ2-7, with 12 bases lining up with TRBD2. Per germline, CDR1 SGHNT and CDR2 YYREEE (reference sequence). The J segment lost 3 bases and the V segment lost 4 bases, leaving 5 bases of the junction unmatched. This CDR3 comprises 15 residues.

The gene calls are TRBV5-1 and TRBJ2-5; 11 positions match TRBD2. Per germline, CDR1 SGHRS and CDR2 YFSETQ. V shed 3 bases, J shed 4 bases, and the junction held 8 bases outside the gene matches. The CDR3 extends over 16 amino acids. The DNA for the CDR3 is TGCGCCAGCAGCTCCCATTTAGCGGGAGGGCCAGAGACCCAGTACTTC. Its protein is CASSSHLAGGPETQYF.

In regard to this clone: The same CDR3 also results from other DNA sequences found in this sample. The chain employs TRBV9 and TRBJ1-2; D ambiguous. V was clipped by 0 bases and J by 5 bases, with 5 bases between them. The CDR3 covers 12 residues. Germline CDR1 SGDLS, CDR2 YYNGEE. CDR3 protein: CASSVAGYGYTF. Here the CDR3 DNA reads TGTGCCAGCAGCGTAGCAGGATATGGCTACACCTTC. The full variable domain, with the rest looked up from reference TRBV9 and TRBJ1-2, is DSGVTQTPKHLITATGQRVTLRCSPRSGDLSVYWYQQSLDQGLQFLIQYYNGEERAKGNILERFSAQQFPDLHSELNLSSLELGDSALYFCASSVAGYGYTFGSGTRLTVV.

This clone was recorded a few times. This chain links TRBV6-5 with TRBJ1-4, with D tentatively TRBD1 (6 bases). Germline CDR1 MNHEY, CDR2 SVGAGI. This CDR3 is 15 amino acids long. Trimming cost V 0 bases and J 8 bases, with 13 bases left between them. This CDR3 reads CASSYSRGNKEKLFF. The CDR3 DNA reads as TGTGCCAGCAGTTACTCGAGGGGGAACAAGGAAAAACTGTTTTTT.

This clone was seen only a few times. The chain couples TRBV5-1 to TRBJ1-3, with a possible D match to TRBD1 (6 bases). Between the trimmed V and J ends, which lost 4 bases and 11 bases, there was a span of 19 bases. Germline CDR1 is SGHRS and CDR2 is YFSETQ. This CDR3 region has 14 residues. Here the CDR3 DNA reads TGCGCCAGCAGCACCGGGACACCGAGGGGGTCCATATATTTT. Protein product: CASSTGTPRGSIYF.

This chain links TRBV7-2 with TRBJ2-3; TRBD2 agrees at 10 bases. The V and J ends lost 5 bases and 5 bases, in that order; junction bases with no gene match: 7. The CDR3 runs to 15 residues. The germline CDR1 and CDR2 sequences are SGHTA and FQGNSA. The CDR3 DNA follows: TGTGCCAGCAGCACCAGCGGGAGGGGATTAGATACGCAGTATTTT. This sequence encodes CASSTSGRGLDTQYF.